This T cell receptor (beta chain) stems from a study of tumor-infiltrating lymphocytes in primary liver carcinoma. About the research overall: The study enrolled male and female patients aged 30 to 69 years.

Overall study findings and caveats: The use of bulk unsorted samples meant that CD4+ and CD8+ repertoires were not compared.

A primer matching the constant region was used to make TCR beta cDNA from 450 to 500 ng of total RNA. Amplification in three nested multiplex PCR rounds with slightly modified ARM-PCR gave rise to TCR beta libraries. Two initial PCR rounds of around 10 cycles each paired TRBV1-TRBV30 forward primers with a C-beta reverse primer. In TCRdb, the multiplex PCR reads were re-called with MiXCR into one record per CDR3 protein. Of fewer than 400,000 distinct CDR3 sequences listed, over 55% are singletons. V gave up 1 base and J gave up 4 bases, with 10 bases separating them. CDR3 length equals 14 residues. RNA was extracted from whole blood without cell sorting, alongside germline DNA. Prior to the surgical procedure, around 4.3 milliliters of peripheral blood were collected. Note on this clonotype: Its target is not known. The CDR3 ends on some other residue instead of the conserved phenylalanine or tryptophan, so this is likely a read error.

The sequenced sample was peripheral blood. This clonotype originated in a man aged 35-49 years with primary liver carcinoma and hepatitis B virus infection. This chain links TRBV12-3 or TRBV12-4 with TRBJ1-1, with TRBD1 as a possible D gene (6 bases). CDR3 nucleotide sequence: TGTGCCAGCAGTTTAGACCAGGGGATCACTGAAGCTTTCTCT. Translation gives CASSLDQGITEAFS.